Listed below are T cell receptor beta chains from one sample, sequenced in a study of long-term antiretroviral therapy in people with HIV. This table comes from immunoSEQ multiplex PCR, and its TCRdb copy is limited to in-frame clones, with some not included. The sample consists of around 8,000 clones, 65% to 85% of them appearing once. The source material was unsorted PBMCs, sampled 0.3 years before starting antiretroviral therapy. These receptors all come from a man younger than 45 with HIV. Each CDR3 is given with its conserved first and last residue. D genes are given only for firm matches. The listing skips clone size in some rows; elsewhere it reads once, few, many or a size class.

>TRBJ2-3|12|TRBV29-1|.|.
CSVEEGTDTQYF
TGCAGCGTTGAGGAGGGGACAGATACGCAGTATTTT
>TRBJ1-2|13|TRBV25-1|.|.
CASRDGGYYGYTF
TGTGCCAGCAGGGACGGGGGCTACTATGGCTACACCTTC
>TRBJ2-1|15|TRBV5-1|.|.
CASSLVGESYNEQFF
TGCGCCAGCAGCTTGGTCGGGGAATCCTACAATGAGCAGTTCTTC
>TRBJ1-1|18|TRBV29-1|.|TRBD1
CSAGPSGQGFFMNTEAFF
TGCAGCGCTGGACCCTCCGGACAGGGATTCTTCATGAACACTGAAGCTTTCTTT
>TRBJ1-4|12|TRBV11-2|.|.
CASSLDLSILFF
TGTGCCAGCAGCTTAGATCTTAGTATACTGTTTTTT
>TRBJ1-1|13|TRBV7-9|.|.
CASSLAGVTEAFF
TGTGCCAGCAGCTTAGCAGGGGTCACTGAAGCTTTCTTT
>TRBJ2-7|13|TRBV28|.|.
CASSLLWGYEQYF
TGTGCCAGCAGTTTATTATGGGGGTACGAGCAGTACTTC
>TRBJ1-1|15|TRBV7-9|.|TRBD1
CASSPGQGAYTEAFF
TGTGCCAGCAGCCCGGGACAGGGGGCTTACACTGAAGCTTTCTTT
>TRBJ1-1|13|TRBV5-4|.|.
CASSLVLATEAFF
TGTGCCAGCAGCTTGGTTCTGGCCACTGAAGCTTTCTTT
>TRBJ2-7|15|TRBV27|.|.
CASSWLADDLAEQYF
TGTGCCAGCAGCTGGTTAGCGGACGACCTAGCCGAGCAGTACTTC
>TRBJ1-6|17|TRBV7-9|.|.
CASSFSTGYSYNSPLHF
TGTGCCAGCAGCTTTTCGACAGGCTACTCCTATAATTCACCCCTCCACTTT
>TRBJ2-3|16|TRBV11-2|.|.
CASSSGYGRSTDTQYF
TGTGCCAGCAGCTCCGGATATGGACGGAGCACAGATACGCAGTATTTT
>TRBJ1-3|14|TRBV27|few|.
CASSLGQPGNTIYF
TGTGCCAGCAGTTTGGGTCAGCCTGGAAACACCATATATTTT
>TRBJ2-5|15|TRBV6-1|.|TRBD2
CASSEWRGNQETQYF
TGTGCCAGCAGTGAGTGGCGGGGGAACCAAGAGACCCAGTACTTC
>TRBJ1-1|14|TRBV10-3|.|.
CAISENGADTEAFF
TGTGCCATCAGTGAAAATGGGGCGGACACTGAAGCTTTCTTT
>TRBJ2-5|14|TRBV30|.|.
CAWSSRQQPEIQYF
TGTGCCTGGAGTAGCAGGCAACAACCAGAGATCCAGTACTTC
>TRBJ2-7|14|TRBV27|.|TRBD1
CASSLTLDRGPGYF
TGTGCCAGCAGCCTTACTCTAGACAGGGGACCTGGGTACTTC
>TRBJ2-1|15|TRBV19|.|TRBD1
CASSIRDRGRNEQFF
TGTGCCAGTAGTATAAGAGACAGGGGTAGGAATGAGCAGTTCTTC
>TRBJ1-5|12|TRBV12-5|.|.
CASAFPGQPQHF
TGTGCTAGTGCCTTCCCGGGACAGCCCCAGCATTTT
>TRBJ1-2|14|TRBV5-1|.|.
CASRLSQGTDGYTF
TGCGCCAGCAGACTATCCCAGGGGACGGATGGCTACACCTTC
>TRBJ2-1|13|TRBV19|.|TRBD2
CASGLALNNEQFF
TGTGCCAGCGGACTAGCCCTAAACAATGAGCAGTTCTTC
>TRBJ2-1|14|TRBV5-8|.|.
CASSLNGGQNEQFF
TGTGCCAGCAGCTTAAACGGGGGGCAGAATGAGCAGTTCTTC
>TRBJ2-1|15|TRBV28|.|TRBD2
CASSLVQGLAGGAFF
TGTGCCAGCAGTTTAGTTCAGGGACTAGCGGGAGGTGCGTTCTTC
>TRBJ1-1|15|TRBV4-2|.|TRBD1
CASSQAGQGGTEAFF
TGTGCCAGCAGCCAAGCGGGACAGGGAGGGACTGAAGCTTTCTTT
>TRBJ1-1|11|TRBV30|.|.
CACSSNTEAFF
TGTGCCTGCTCATCGAACACTGAAGCTTTCTTT
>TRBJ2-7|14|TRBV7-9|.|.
CASSRPGAPDEQYF
TGTGCCAGCAGCCGCCCAGGGGCGCCGGACGAGCAGTACTTC
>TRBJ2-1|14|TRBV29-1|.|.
CSVERRLGYNEQFF
TGCAGCGTTGAACGCCGTTTGGGGTACAATGAGCAGTTCTTC
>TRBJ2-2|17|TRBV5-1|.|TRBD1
CASSYKDRAENTGELFF
TGCGCCAGCAGTTATAAAGACAGGGCGGAAAACACCGGGGAGCTGTTTTTT
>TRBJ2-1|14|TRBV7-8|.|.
CASSWRTPYNEQFF
TGTGCCAGCAGCTGGCGGACCCCCTACAATGAGCAGTTCTTC
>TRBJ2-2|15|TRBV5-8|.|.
CASLLPGQNTGELFF
TGTGCCAGCCTCTTGCCGGGACAGAACACCGGGGAGCTGTTTTTT
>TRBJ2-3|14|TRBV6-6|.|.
CASRPGASRDTQYF
TGTGCCAGCAGGCCGGGGGCGTCGAGAGATACGCAGTATTTT
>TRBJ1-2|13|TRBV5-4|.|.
CASSLEGDYGYTF
TGTGCCAGCAGCTTGGAAGGAGACTATGGCTACACCTTC
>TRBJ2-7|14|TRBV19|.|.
CASSTDRYSYEQYF
TGTGCCAGTAGTACCGACCGGTACTCCTACGAGCAGTACTTC
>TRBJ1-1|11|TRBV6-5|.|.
CATLRQGGTFF
TGTGCCACCCTACGGCAGGGTGGAACTTTCTTT
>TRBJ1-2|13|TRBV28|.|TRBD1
CASRPDRDYGYTF
TGTGCCAGCAGACCCGACAGGGACTATGGCTACACCTTC
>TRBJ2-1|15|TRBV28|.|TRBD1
CASSLRGQAYNEQFF
TGTGCCAGCAGTTTGCGGGGACAGGCCTACAATGAGCAGTTCTTC
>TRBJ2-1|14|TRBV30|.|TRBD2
CAWGGLAEYNEQFF
TGTGCCTGGGGGGGACTAGCGGAGTACAATGAGCAGTTCTTC
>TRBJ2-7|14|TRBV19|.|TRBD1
CASSRTGVNYEQYF
TGTGCCAGTAGTAGGACAGGGGTTAACTACGAGCAGTACTTC
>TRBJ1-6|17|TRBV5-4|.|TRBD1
CASSSWSRDRGGSPLHF
TGTGCCAGCAGCTCCTGGTCCCGGGACAGGGGAGGTTCACCCCTCCACTTT
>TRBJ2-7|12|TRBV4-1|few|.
CASSLDSYEQYF
TGCGCCAGCAGTCTAGATTCCTACGAGCAGTACTTC
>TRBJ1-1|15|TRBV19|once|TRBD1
CASSSLTGVETEAFF
TGTGCCAGTAGTAGCCTGACAGGGGTGGAAACTGAAGCTTTCTTT
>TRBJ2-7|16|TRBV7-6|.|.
CASRPSMGPSLYEQYF
TGTGCCAGCAGGCCTTCAATGGGACCATCCCTTTACGAGCAGTACTTC
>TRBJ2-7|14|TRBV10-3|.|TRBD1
CAISEPGQVARLDF
TGTGCCATCAGTGAGCCGGGACAGGTGGCTCGGTTAGACTTC
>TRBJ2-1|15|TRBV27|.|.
CASQKLTGLYNEQFF
TGTGCCAGCCAGAAATTAACGGGGCTCTACAATGAGCAGTTCTTC
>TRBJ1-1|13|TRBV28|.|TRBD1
CATSDRGLTEAFF
TGTGCCACCTCGGACAGGGGGCTCACTGAAGCTTTCTTT
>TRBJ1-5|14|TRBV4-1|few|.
CASSRDGASQPQHF
TGCGCCAGCAGTCGAGATGGGGCAAGTCAGCCCCAGCATTTT
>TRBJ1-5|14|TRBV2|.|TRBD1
CASNLGQGGQPQHF
TGTGCCAGCAACCTTGGACAGGGTGGTCAGCCCCAGCATTTT
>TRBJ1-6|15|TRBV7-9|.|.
CASSLLRHKNSPLHF
TGTGCCAGCAGCTTACTAAGGCATAAGAATTCACCCCTCCACTTT
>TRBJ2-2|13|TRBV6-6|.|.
CASGGLNTGELFF
TGTGCCAGCGGGGGGCTGAACACCGGGGAGCTGTTTTTT